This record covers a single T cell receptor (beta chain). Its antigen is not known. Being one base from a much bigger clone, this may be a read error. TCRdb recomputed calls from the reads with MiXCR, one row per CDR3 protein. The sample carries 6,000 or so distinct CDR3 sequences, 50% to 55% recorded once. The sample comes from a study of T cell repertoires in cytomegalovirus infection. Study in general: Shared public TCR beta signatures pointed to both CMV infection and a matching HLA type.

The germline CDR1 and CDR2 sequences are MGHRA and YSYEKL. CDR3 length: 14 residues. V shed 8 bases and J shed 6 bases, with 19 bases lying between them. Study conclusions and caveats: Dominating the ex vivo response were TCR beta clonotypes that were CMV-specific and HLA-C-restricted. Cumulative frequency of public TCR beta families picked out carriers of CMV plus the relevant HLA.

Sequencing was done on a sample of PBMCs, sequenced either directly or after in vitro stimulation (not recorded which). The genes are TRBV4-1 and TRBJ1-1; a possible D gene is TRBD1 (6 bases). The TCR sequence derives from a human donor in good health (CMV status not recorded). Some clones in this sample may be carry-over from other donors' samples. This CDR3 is CASGRNRENAEAFF. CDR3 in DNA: TGCGCCAGCGGCCGGAACAGGGAAAACGCTGAAGCTTTCTTT.